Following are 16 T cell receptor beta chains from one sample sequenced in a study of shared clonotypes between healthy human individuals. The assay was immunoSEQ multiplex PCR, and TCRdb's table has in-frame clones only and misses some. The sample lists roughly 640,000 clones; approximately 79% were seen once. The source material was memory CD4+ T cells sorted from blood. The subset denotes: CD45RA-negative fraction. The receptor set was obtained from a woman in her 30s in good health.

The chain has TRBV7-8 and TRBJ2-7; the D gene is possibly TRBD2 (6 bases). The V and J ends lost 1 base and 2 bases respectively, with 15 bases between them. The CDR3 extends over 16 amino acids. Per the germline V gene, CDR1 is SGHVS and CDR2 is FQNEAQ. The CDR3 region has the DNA TGTGCCAGCAGCTTAGACGCTGGCGGGGTGGCCTACGAGCAGTACTTC. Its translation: CASSLDAGGVAYEQYF. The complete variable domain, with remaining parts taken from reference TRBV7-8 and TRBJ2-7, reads GAGVSQSPRYKVAKRGQDVALRCDPISGHVSLFWYQQALGQGPEFLTYFQNEAQLDKSGLPSDRFFAERPEGSVSTLKIQRTQQEDSAVYLCASSLDAGGVAYEQYFGPGTRLTVT.

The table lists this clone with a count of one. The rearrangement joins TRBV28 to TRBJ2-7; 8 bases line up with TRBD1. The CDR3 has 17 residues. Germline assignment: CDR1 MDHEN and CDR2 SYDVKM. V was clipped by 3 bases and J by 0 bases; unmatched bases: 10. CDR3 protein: CASSFGWTGTSSYEQYF. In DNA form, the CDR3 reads TGTGCCAGCAGTTTCGGCTGGACAGGGACGAGCTCCTACGAGCAGTACTTC.

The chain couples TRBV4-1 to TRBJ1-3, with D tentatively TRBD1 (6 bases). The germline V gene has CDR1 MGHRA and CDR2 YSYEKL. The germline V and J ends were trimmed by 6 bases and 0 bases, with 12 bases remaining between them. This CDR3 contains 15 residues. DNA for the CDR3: TGCGCCAGCAGACAAACAGGGCTCTCTGGAAACACCATATATTTT. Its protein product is CASRQTGLSGNTIYF.

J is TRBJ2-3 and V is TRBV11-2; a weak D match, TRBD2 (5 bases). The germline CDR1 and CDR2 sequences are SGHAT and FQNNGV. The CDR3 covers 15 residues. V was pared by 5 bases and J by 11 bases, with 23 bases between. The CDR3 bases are TGTGCCAGCAGCCCCCCGGGATCGTCTGAGTTGCGGCAGTATTTT. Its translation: CASSPPGSSELRQYF.

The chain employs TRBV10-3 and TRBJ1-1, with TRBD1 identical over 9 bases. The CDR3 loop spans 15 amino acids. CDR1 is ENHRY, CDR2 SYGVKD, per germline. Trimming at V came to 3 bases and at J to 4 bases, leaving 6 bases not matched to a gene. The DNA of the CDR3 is TGTGCCATCAGTGAAGGGACAGGGAGATTCACTGAAGCTTTCTTT. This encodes CAISEGTGRFTEAFF.

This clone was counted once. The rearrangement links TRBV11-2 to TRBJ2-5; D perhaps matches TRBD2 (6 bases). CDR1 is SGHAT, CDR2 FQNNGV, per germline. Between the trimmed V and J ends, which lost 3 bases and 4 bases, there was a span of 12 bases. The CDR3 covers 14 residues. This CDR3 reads CASSFPGRRETQYF. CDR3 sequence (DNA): TGTGCCAGCAGCTTCCCGGGGAGGAGAGAGACCCAGTACTTC.

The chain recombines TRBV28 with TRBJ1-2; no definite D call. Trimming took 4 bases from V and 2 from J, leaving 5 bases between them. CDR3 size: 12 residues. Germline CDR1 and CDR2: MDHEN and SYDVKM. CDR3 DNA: TGTGCCAGCAGTTACTCAAACTATGGCTACACCTTC. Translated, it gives CASSYSNYGYTF.

As DNA, the CDR3 is TGCGCCAGCAGCTTATTAACTAGCGGAGAAGAGACCCAGTACTTC. Protein sequence: CASSLLTSGEETQYF. V is TRBV5-1 and J is TRBJ2-5; TRBD2 matches 8 bases. Losses at the gene ends were 2 bases for V and 3 bases for J; bases not matched to a gene: 6. Looked up from germline, CDR1 is SGHRS and CDR2 is YFSETQ. The CDR3 is made up of 15 amino acids. The complete variable domain, with remaining parts taken from reference TRBV5-1 and TRBJ2-5, reads KAGVTQTPRYLIKTRGQQVTLSCSPISGHRSVSWYQQTPGQGLQFLFEYFSETQRNKGNFPGRFSGRQFSNSRSEMNVSTLELGDSALYLCASSLLTSGEETQYFGPGTRLLVL.

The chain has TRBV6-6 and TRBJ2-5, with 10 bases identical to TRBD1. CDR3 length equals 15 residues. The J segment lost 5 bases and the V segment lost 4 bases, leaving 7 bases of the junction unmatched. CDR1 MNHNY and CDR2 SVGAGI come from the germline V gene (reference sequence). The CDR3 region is CASSFAGTGAETQYF. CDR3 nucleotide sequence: TGTGCCAGCAGTTTTGCCGGGACAGGGGCCGAGACCCAGTACTTC.

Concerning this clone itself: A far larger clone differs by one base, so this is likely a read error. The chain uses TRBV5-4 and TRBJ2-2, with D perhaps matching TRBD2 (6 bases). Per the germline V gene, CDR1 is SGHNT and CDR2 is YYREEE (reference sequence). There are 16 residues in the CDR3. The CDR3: CASSLGRGTNTEELFF. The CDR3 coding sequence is TGTGCCAGCAGCTTGGGGCGGGGTACGAACACCGAGGAGCTGTTTTTT.

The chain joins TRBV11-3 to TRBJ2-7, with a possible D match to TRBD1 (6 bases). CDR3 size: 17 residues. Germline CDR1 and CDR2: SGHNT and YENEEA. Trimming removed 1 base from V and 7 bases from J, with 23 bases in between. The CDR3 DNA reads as TGTGCCAGCAGCTTAGCTCTCCCGGGACATGGAAGTGATGAGCAGTACTTC. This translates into CASSLALPGHGSDEQYF.

CDR3 sequence: CASSPRGLGTKNIQYF. As DNA, the CDR3 is TGTGCCAGCAGTCCCAGGGGGCTGGGGACCAAAAACATTCAGTACTTC. The genes are TRBV28 and TRBJ2-4; 8 bases are a match to TRBD1. With 5 bases clipped from V and 2 bases from J, the junction kept 8 bases outside the gene matches. This CDR3 has 16 amino acids. Germline V lookup: CDR1 MDHEN, CDR2 SYDVKM. Variable domain in full (rest from reference TRBV28 and TRBJ2-4): DVKVTQSSRYLVKRTGEKVFLECVQDMDHENMFWYRQDPGLGLRLIYFSYDVKMKEKGDIPEGYSVSREKKERFSLILESASTNQTSMYLCASSPRGLGTKNIQYFGAGTRLSVL.

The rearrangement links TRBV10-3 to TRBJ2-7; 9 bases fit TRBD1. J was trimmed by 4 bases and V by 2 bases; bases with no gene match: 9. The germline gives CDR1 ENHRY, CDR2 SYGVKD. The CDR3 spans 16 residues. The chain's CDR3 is CAISERLDRGSYEQYF. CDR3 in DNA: TGTGCCATCAGTGAGAGGTTGGACAGGGGCTCGTACGAGCAGTACTTC.

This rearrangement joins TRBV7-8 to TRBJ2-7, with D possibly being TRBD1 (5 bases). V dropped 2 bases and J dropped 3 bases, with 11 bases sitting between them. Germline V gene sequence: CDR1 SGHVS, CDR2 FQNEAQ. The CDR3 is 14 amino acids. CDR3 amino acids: CASSLMGLGYEQYF. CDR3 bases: TGTGCCAGCAGCTTAATGGGGCTGGGCTACGAGCAGTACTTC. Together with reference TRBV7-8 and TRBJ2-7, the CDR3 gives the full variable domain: GAGVSQSPRYKVAKRGQDVALRCDPISGHVSLFWYQQALGQGPEFLTYFQNEAQLDKSGLPSDRFFAERPEGSVSTLKIQRTQQEDSAVYLCASSLMGLGYEQYFGPGTRLTVT.

CDR3 bases: TGTGCCAGCAGCTTAGTTTTTCGTGAGCAGTTCTTC. Its protein is CASSLVFREQFF. V is TRBV7-2 and J is TRBJ2-1; D is uncertain. The CDR3 has 12 amino acids. Germline V gives CDR1 SGHTA, CDR2 FQGNSA. V was clipped by 1 base and J by 9 bases, with 7 bases between them.

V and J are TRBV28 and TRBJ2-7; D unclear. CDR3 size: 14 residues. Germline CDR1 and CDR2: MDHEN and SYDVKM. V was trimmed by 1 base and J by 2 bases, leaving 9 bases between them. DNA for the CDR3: TGTGCCAGCAGTTTATATGGGTTTCCCTACGAGCAGTACTTC. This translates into CASSLYGFPYEQYF.